The sample holds a few counts of the clone carrying this T cell receptor (beta chain). Its matching antigen is unknown. The entry originates in a study of quantifying T cell responses using KT2 cells. At the level of the study: Reverse transcription used primers in the TCR alpha and beta constant regions.

A single-stranded UMI oligo with SP2 sequence was ligated to cDNA 3' ends. An equimolar mix of RC1.1 and RC1.2 primed the beta chain across TRBC1 and TRBC2. Using its own MiXCR run on the UMI-ligation and nested PCR reads, TCRdb lists one record per CDR3 protein. This table has over 35,000 distinct CDR3 sequences, over 15% appearing once. The trim removed 1 base at V and 4 bases at J, leaving 5 bases unmatched. This CDR3 spans 15 amino acids. Germline CDR1 reads LGHNA; CDR2 reads YNFKEQ. KT2, a clone with a known TCR, was spiked into unfractionated PBMC. The study, taken as a whole, reports: KT2 sequence counts showed saturation when very many KT2 cells were spiked in.

The source is a human donor. The V call is TRBV4-2, the J call TRBJ2-3; TRBD2 matches 7 bases. The sequenced material came from PBMCs spiked with cells of the T cell clone KT2. The CDR3 DNA reads as TGTGCCAGCAGCCAAGCCTTCGCGGGGGCAGATACGCAGTATTTT. The encoded protein is CASSQAFAGADTQYF.